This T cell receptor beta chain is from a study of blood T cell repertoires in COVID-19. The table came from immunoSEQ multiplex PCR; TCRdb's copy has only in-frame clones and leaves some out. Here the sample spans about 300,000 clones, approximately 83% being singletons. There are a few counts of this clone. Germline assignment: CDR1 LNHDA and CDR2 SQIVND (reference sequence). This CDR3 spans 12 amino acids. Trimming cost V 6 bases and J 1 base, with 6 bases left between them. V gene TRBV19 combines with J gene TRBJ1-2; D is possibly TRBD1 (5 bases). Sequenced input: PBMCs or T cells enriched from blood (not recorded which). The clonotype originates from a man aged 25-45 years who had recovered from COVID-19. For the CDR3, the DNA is TGTGCCAGTAGCGACAGTAACTATGGCTACACCTTC. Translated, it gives CASSDSNYGYTF.